This record looks at one T cell receptor beta chain sequence and its context. Its matching antigen is unknown. Germline CDR1 and CDR2: KGHSH and LQKENI. This CDR3 has 16 residues. V shed 4 bases and J 1 base; nucleotides not matched to a gene: 3. The data derive from a study of graft-versus-host responses after intestinal transplantation. About the study: Multivisceral, liver-intestinal, or isolated intestinal grafts were transplanted into recipients. Anti-thymocyte globulin induction preceded 2 to 4 years of tacrolimus and steroid maintenance in all recipients. General study results and limits: Allograft clonal ratios (graft-versus-host to host-versus-graft) were high in patients who had graft-donor T cell macrochimerism. Recipient marrow harbored GvH clones, some of which surfaced first in ileum or blood.

Libraries were prepared by immunoSEQ multiplex PCR; TCRdb keeps only in-frame clonotypes and omits some of them. The data contain under 90,000 clones, approximately 90% of them singletons. The input for sequencing was unstimulated CD4+ T cells sorted from spleen or lymph node cells, taken before transplant. This clonotype was obtained from a human donor who was the organ donor for an intestinal transplant. The V gene is TRBV18, the J gene TRBJ2-3, with 12 bases that match TRBD2. The CDR3 is CASSLRLAGGTDTQYF. CDR3 nucleotides: TGTGCCAGCTCACTGAGACTAGCGGGGGGCACAGATACGCAGTATTTT.